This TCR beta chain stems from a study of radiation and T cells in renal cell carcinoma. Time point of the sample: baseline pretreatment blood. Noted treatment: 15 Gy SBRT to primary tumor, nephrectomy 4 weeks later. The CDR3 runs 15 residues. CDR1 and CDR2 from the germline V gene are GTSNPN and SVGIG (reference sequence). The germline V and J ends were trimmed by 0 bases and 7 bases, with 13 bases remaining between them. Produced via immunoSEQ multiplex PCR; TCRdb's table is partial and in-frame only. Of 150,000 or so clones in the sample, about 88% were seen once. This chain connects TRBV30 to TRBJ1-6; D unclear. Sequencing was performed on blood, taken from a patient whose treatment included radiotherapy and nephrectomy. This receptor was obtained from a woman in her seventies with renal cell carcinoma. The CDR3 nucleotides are TGTGCCTGGAGTGTAAAAACAGAGAAGAATTCACCCCTCCACTTT. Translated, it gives CAWSVKTEKNSPLHF.